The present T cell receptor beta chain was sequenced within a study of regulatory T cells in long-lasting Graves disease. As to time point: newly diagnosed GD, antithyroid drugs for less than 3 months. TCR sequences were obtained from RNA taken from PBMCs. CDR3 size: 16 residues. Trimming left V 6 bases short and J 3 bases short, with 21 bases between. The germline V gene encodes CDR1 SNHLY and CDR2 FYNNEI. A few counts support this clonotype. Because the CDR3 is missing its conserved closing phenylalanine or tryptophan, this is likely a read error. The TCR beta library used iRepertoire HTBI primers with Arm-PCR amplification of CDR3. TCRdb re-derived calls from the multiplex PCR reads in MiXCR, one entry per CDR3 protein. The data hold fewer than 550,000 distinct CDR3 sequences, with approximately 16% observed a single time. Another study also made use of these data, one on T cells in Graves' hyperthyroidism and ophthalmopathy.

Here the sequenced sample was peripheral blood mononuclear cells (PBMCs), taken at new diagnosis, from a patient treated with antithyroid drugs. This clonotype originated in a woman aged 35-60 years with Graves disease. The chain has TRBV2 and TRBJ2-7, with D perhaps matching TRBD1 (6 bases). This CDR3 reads CASSQTPGHDYYEQYL. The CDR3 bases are TGTGCCAGCAGCCAAACGCCGGGACACGACTACTACGAGCAGTACCTC.